This is a list of T cell receptor beta chains from one sample in a study of shared clonotypes between healthy human individuals. Sequencing used immunoSEQ multiplex PCR; TCRdb keeps in-frame clones, though not all of them. Here the sample spans a few million clones, roughly 93% being singletons. Sequencing used naive CD4+ T cells from PBMCs. These receptors all come from a man younger than 30 in good health. Some clones in this sample may be carry-over from other donors' samples. Each CDR3 is given with its conserved first and last residue. The order of the fields is V gene, clone size, J gene, D gene, CDR3 DNA, CDR3 protein. A D gene is named only where the DNA matches it firmly. Some rows mark clone size as missing; the rest say once, few, many or name a class of expanded clone.

>TRBV6-5|-|TRBJ1-4|-
TGTGCCAGCAGTTACGCCAGTGTGGGAAGCAAAAAACTGTTTTTT
CASSYASVGSKKLFF
>TRBV11-2|-|TRBJ2-2|TRBD2
TGTGCCAGCAGACCCGGACTAGCGGGAGTCACCGGGGAGCTGTTTTTT
CASRPGLAGVTGELFF
>TRBV9|-|TRBJ1-2|-
TGTGCCAGCAGCGGAAGATCAGGGATATATGGCTACACCTTC
CASSGRSGIYGYTF
>TRBV5-1|few|TRBJ2-5|-
TGCGCCAGCAGCTTGACAGTCCAAGAGACCCAGTACTTC
CASSLTVQETQYF
>TRBV27|-|TRBJ2-1|TRBD1
TGTGCCAGCAGTAGAAGGACAGGGGGTTGGAGTCGCAATGAGCAGTTCTTC
CASSRRTGGWSRNEQFF
>TRBV6-6|-|TRBJ2-5|-
TGTGCCAGCAGTTCCCCGGGACTGCGGGAGACCCAGTACTTC
CASSSPGLRETQYF
>TRBV5-1|-|TRBJ1-2|-
TGCGCCAGCAGCTTGGGGGCAGCTAATGGCTACACCTTC
CASSLGAANGYTF
>TRBV5-1|-|TRBJ2-7|-
TGCGCCAGCAGCTTGGGCGAGGGTTTGAACGAGCAGTACTTC
CASSLGEGLNEQYF
>TRBV29-1|-|TRBJ1-4|-
TGCAGCGTCCGAGCCGCGGGGGGGGGAGATAATGAAAAACTGTTTTTT
CSVRAAGGGDNEKLFF
>TRBV7-8|once|TRBJ2-5|TRBD2
TGTGCCAGCAGCCCTTGGGGGGGGAGGGAGGACTTCGGAGAGACCCAGTACTTC
CASSPWGGREDFGETQYF
>TRBV7-2|-|TRBJ1-5|TRBD1
TGTGCCAGCAGCTTCCTACAGGGGGGGAATCAGCCCCAGCATTTT
CASSFLQGGNQPQHF
>TRBV20-1|-|TRBJ2-7|-
TGCAGTGCTAGTTTTACGGACCAGCAGTACTTC
CSASFTDQQYF
>TRBV29-1|-|TRBJ1-1|-
TGCAGCACCAACGGGGTTGGGAACACTGAAGCTTTCTTT
CSTNGVGNTEAFF
>TRBV5-1|-|TRBJ2-7|-
TGCGCCAGCAGCTTAGGGCCAGCCTACGAGCAGTACTTC
CASSLGPAYEQYF
>TRBV14|-|TRBJ1-1|-
TGTGCCAGCAGCCAAGAACGGACAGTAAACACTGAAGCTTTCTTT
CASSQERTVNTEAFF
>TRBV28|-|TRBJ2-7|-
TGTGCCAGCAGTTCCCGAGGGCCCCTTTACGAGCAGTACTTC
CASSSRGPLYEQYF
>TRBV30|-|TRBJ1-4|-
TGTGCCTGCCAGTCCCTTTGGGGAAAACTGTTTTTT
CACQSLWGKLFF
>TRBV23-1|-|TRBJ2-1|-
TGCGCCAGCAGTCAATTACCCGGGAACTCCTACAATGAGCAGTTCTTC
CASSQLPGNSYNEQFF
>TRBV19|-|TRBJ1-2|-
TGTGCCAGTAGTATAGGTCCCGGTGGCTACACCTTC
CASSIGPGGYTF
>TRBV6-5|-|TRBJ1-2|TRBD1
TGTGCCAGCAGCCCGGGACAGTATTATGGCTACACCTTC
CASSPGQYYGYTF
>TRBV27|-|TRBJ1-1|-
TGTGCCAGCAGGGAGACAGCAGCGAACACTGAAGCTTTCTTT
CASRETAANTEAFF
>TRBV28|once|TRBJ1-5|-
TGTGCCAGCCATGGGGGGAAAAATCAGCCCCAGCATTTT
CASHGGKNQPQHF
>TRBV7-2|-|TRBJ2-3|-
TGTGCCAGCAGCTTAGCCTTGGTGGGAGCGACAGATACGCAGTATTTT
CASSLALVGATDTQYF
>TRBV7-6|-|TRBJ1-2|-
TGTGCCAGCAGCTTGAACGGCACCTATGGCTACACCTTC
CASSLNGTYGYTF
>TRBV5-1|-|TRBJ2-7|TRBD2
TGCGCCAGCAGCTTGGTCACTAGCGGGAGTATCGACGAGCAGTACTTC
CASSLVTSGSIDEQYF
>TRBV9|-|TRBJ1-4|-
TGTGCCAGCAGCGTAGTTAAGGGGATAGGAGGCGAAAAACTGTTTTTT
CASSVVKGIGGEKLFF
>TRBV5-1|-|TRBJ2-5|TRBD2
TGCGCCAGCAGCTTTTCTTCGACTAGCGGGATCCAAGAGACCCAGTACTTC
CASSFSSTSGIQETQYF
>TRBV28|-|TRBJ2-1|TRBD2
TGTGCCAGCAGTTTACTTCCAGCGGGGTCCTACAATGAGCAGTTCTTC
CASSLLPAGSYNEQFF
>TRBV19|once|TRBJ2-3|TRBD1
TGTGCCAGTAGTAGGGGACAGTCAGATACGCAGTATTTT
CASSRGQSDTQYF
>TRBV18|-|TRBJ2-3|-
TGTGCCAGCTCACCTAGCGGATCTAGCACAGATACGCAGTATTTT
CASSPSGSSTDTQYF
>TRBV27|-|TRBJ1-6|TRBD1
TGTGCCAGCAAACACAGGGGCGCCTATAATTCACCCCTCCACTTT
CASKHRGAYNSPLHF
>TRBV9|-|TRBJ2-1|-
TGTGCCAGCAGCGCGGATCGGGCCGGCAATGAGCAGTTCTTC
CASSADRAGNEQFF
>TRBV5-6|-|TRBJ2-7|TRBD2
TGTGCCAGCAGATCTAGCGGGAGGTCCTACGAGCAGTACTTC
CASRSSGRSYEQYF
>TRBV7-2|-|TRBJ2-7|-
TGTGCCAGCAGCTTAGGGTACGGCGGGCTCGTCTACGAGCAGTACTTC
CASSLGYGGLVYEQYF
>TRBV11-3|once|TRBJ2-1|-
TGTGCCAGCAGCTCCCTGGACAGCCGCGAGCAGTTCTTC
CASSSLDSREQFF
>TRBV6-6|once|TRBJ1-2|TRBD1
TGTGCCAGCAATCCAGGGGGCCGGTATGGCTACACCTTC
CASNPGGRYGYTF
>TRBV5-1|-|TRBJ2-6|-
TGCGCCAGCAGGCTAGCGCCGAGGGCCGGGGCCAACGTCCTGACTTTC
CASRLAPRAGANVLTF
>TRBV4-3|-|TRBJ2-3|TRBD1
TGCGCCAGCAGCCAGGACAGGGGCACAGATACGCAGTATTTT
CASSQDRGTDTQYF
>TRBV28|-|TRBJ1-2|-
TGTGCCAGCAGCGCTTCGTGGGACCACCTCATCCAGTCCTCGTTC
CASSASWDHLIQSSF
>TRBV28|-|TRBJ1-2|-
TGTGCCAGCAGCTTTCGTGGTCACAGGATCTATGGCTACACCTTC
CASSFRGHRIYGYTF
>TRBV2|-|TRBJ1-1|-
TGTGCCAGCAGGGGGGACGGGAGCACTGAAGCTTTCTTT
CASRGDGSTEAFF
>TRBV19|-|TRBJ1-2|TRBD1
TGTGCCAGTAGTATTCAGGGGGACTATGGCTACACCTTC
CASSIQGDYGYTF
>TRBV28|-|TRBJ2-5|TRBD1
TGTGCCAGCAGCGCGGGGACAGGGGTTGAAGAGACCCAGTACTTC
CASSAGTGVEETQYF
>TRBV7-9|-|TRBJ2-3|-
TGTGCCAGCAGCTTAGGCAACGTCTTAGGGTATTTT
CASSLGNVLGYF
>TRBV29-1|-|TRBJ2-1|TRBD1
TGCAGCGTTACGTCGGGACAGGGCTTTTACAATGAGCAGTTCTTC
CSVTSGQGFYNEQFF